This T cell receptor (beta chain) was profiled in a study of blood T cell repertoires in COVID-19. Symptom resolution, clearance, or two negative PCRs marked donors in Cohort 3 as recovered. V lost 1 base, J lost 5 bases, and 10 bases stayed unmatched. The germline V gene encodes CDR1 LNHDA and CDR2 SQIVND (reference sequence). The CDR3 runs to 16 residues. In the authors' methods: By means of reference gene primer amplification, nucleated cell counts were estimated. TCRdb's table, derived via immunoSEQ multiplex PCR, lists solely in-frame clones and lacks some. V and J calls plus clone size are reproduced from that table; the DNA served to infer D and trimming. In the table there are a few hundred thousand clones, approximately 90% of which are singletons.

The sequencing sample was made of PBMCs or T cells enriched from blood (not recorded which). This chain links TRBV19 with TRBJ2-5; the match to TRBD1 covers 7 bases. This receptor was taken from a woman between 18 and 30 years old who had recovered from COVID-19. The CDR3 spells CASSIVRGPFAETQYF. The CDR3 DNA is TGTGCCAGTAGTATAGTGAGGGGGCCTTTCGCGGAGACCCAGTACTTC.